These T cell receptor beta chains were read from a single sample in a study of blood T cells in healthy people across ages. TCRdb passed the 5' RACE reads through MiXCR, listing each CDR3 protein once. There are about 1,400,000 distinct CDR3 sequences in the sample; approximately 63% occur only once, and about 6.7% lies in the top ten. The sequenced material came from blood. The receptors derive from a man aged 18 to 29 in good health. The CDR3 runs from the conserved cysteine through the conserved F or W. The D gene is left open where the match is weak. For some rows the clone size is stated as once, few or many, or as a class when expanded; others skip it.

v_gene	abundance	d_gene	j_gene	CDR3nt	CDR3aa
TRBV7-8	once	TRBD2	TRBJ2-7	TGTGCCAGCAGCTTAGCTCGGGGGGGGAACGAGCAGTACTTC	CASSLARGGNEQYF
TRBV20-1	-	TRBD1	TRBJ2-7	TGCAGTGCTAGAGATCACCGGCAGGGGGTTTCCTACGAGCAGTACTTC	CSARDHRQGVSYEQYF
TRBV20-1	-	-	TRBJ1-4	TGCGGTGCGCCCCAGACAGGTCTAAGTGAAAAACTGTTTTTT	CGAPQTGLSEKLFF
TRBV4-3	-	-	TRBJ2-3	TGCGCCAGCAGCCAAGCGGCTGGAGACACAGATACGCAGTATTTT	CASSQAAGDTDTQYF
TRBV27	-	-	TRBJ1-2	TGTGTCAGCAGTGGTCGGGGGGCGCTTGCGGAAGGCTACACCTTC	CVSSGRGALAEGYTF
TRBV11-2	once	-	TRBJ2-5	TGTGCCAGCAGCCCAGGACATCGCAAAGAGACCCAGTACTTC	CASSPGHRKETQYF
TRBV20-1	-	TRBD1	TRBJ1-1	TGCAGTGCTATTGCAGGGGGCCTAACTGAAGCTTTCTTT	CSAIAGGLTEAFF
TRBV7-9	-	TRBD1	TRBJ2-3	TGTGCCAGCAGTTCTCAGGGGGTTGCAAGCACAGATACGCAGTATTTT	CASSSQGVASTDTQYF
TRBV12-3/TRBV12-4	-	TRBD2	TRBJ2-7	TGTGCCAGCAGTTTCGGCCTAGCGGGAGGGTACGAGCAGTACTTC	CASSFGLAGGYEQYF
TRBV27	many	-	TRBJ2-7	TGTGCCTCTGGCAGGGCCTACGAGCAGTACTTC	CASGRAYEQYF
TRBV29-1	few	-	TRBJ1-2	TGCAGCGTTGCTAGTGACACGGGGGGCGGCTACACCTTC	CSVASDTGGGYTF
TRBV3-1	-	TRBD2	TRBJ2-5	TGTGCCAGCAGCCCGACCAATCCACTAGCGGGAGAGACCCAGTACTTC	CASSPTNPLAGETQYF